One sample yielded the 17 T cell receptor beta chains listed below, sequenced in a study of T cell repertoires in cytomegalovirus infection. Via MiXCR, TCRdb re-called the reads, giving one row per CDR3 protein. The profile shows fewer than 1,000,000 distinct CDR3 sequences, around 32% of them singletons. The antigens of these receptors remain unknown. The sequencing used cultured CD8+ T cells from PBMCs, collected from culture after CMV antigen stimulation. Receptors were obtained from a human donor in good health (CMV status not recorded). Some clones in this sample may be carry-over from other donors' samples.

The chain carries TRBV6-6 and TRBJ1-1; 7 bases line up with TRBD1. The CDR3 is made up of 17 amino acids. Germline trimming cut 2 bases from V and 4 bases from J; bases unmatched to any gene: 13. The V gene's germline CDR1 is MNHNY and CDR2 SVGAGI (reference sequence). The CDR3 spells CASSYPFITGVVTEAFF. The CDR3 nucleotides read TGTGCCAGCAGTTACCCCTTCATCACAGGGGTTGTCACTGAAGCTTTCTTT.

The gene calls are TRBV6-4 and TRBJ2-2, with D maybe TRBD1 (6 bases). V gave up 5 bases and J gave up 2 bases, with 18 bases separating them. Germline CDR1 and CDR2: MRHNA and SNTAGT. This CDR3 comprises 17 residues. The CDR3 reads CASSPFSGTPNTGELFF. CDR3 in DNA: TGTGCCAGCAGTCCTTTCTCCGGGACACCTAACACCGGGGAGCTGTTTTTT.

This clonotype was counted only a few times. The chain carries TRBV4-1 and TRBJ2-5, with a possible D match to TRBD1 (6 bases). The CDR3 runs 14 residues. The germline gives CDR1 MGHRA, CDR2 YSYEKL. The V end was cut by 3 bases, the J end by 0 bases, with 8 bases between. CDR3 nucleotide sequence: TGCGCCAGCAGCCAGGGACATAACCAAGAGACCCAGTACTTC. This sequence encodes CASSQGHNQETQYF.

V is TRBV20-1 and J is TRBJ1-1; D is undetermined. CDR1 is DFQATT, CDR2 SNEGSKA, per germline (reference sequence). This CDR3 is 11 amino acids long. V gave up 3 bases and J gave up 4 bases, with 6 bases separating them. The CDR3 region is CSARDATEAFF. The CDR3 coding sequence is TGCAGTGCTAGGGATGCCACTGAAGCTTTCTTT.

The genes are TRBV27 and TRBJ2-1, with a weak D call TRBD2 (6 bases). Deletions cut 8 bases from V and 4 bases from J, with 9 bases between. Germline assignment: CDR1 MNHEY and CDR2 SMNVEV (reference sequence). The CDR3 is 12 amino acids. For the CDR3, the DNA is TGTGCCAGCCTGGGGGGTTACAATGAGCAGTTCTTC. This sequence encodes CASLGGYNEQFF.

This chain links TRBV7-9 with TRBJ2-7; TRBD1 might be the D (6 bases). The CDR3 is made up of 17 amino acids. V lost 5 bases, J lost 4 bases, and 24 bases lay in between. Germline assignment: CDR1 SEHNR and CDR2 FQNEAQ (reference sequence). The DNA for the CDR3 is TGTGCCAGCAGCCCGCCAAAAAGTCTCAGGGGAACGTACGAGCAGTACTTC. Its translation: CASSPPKSLRGTYEQYF.

This clonotype was seen a few times. This chain joins TRBV2 and TRBJ2-6; D gene uncertain. The CDR3 sequence is 17 residues long. The V gene lost 5 bases and the J gene lost 0 bases, with 14 bases spanning the gap. CDR1 and CDR2 (germline): SNHLY, FYNNEI. The CDR3 protein is CASSPLGPDSGANVLTF. The CDR3 DNA sequence: TGTGCCAGCAGTCCCCTAGGCCCCGACTCTGGGGCCAACGTCCTGACTTTC.

The chain employs TRBV2 and TRBJ2-5; a weak D match, TRBD2 (6 bases). In germline, CDR1 is SNHLY, CDR2 FYNNEI. This CDR3 has 13 residues. V lost 8 bases to trimming and J lost 4 bases, with 14 bases between them. Here the CDR3 DNA reads TGTGCCAGCTTTGGCAGCGGGCGAGAGACCCAGTACTTC. It codes for CASFGSGRETQYF.

There are a few counts of this clonotype. The chain carries TRBV28 and TRBJ1-5; tentative D call: TRBD1 (5 bases). The germline gives CDR1 MDHEN, CDR2 SYDVKM. There are 14 residues in the CDR3. Deletions cut 6 bases from V and 4 bases from J, with 13 bases between. For the CDR3, the DNA is TGTGCCAGCAGAGAGGCAGGGACGAATCAGCCCCAGCATTTT. As protein: CASREAGTNQPQHF.

This clonotype was detected once. The junction departs from the called germline gene at one end, perhaps through a read error. The V call is TRBV4-1, the J call TRBJ2-6; perhaps TRBD1 as D (6 bases). From germline, CDR1 is MGHRA and CDR2 YSYEKL. The CDR3 has 19 amino acids. In DNA, the CDR3 is TGTGCCAGCAGCCTCGGCACAGGGACGTTTAGCTCTGGGGCCAACGTCCTGACTTTC. This encodes CASSLGTGTFSSGANVLTF.

J is TRBJ1-2 and V is TRBV19, with no clear D. Germline V gene lookup returns CDR1 LNHDA and CDR2 SQIVND (reference sequence). Deletions cut 3 bases from V and 8 bases from J, with 13 bases between. The CDR3 covers 13 residues. CDR3 sequence reads: CASSIGGSRGYTF. The CDR3 DNA is TGTGCCAGTAGTATCGGCGGCTCTCGAGGCTACACCTTC.

This clonotype was detected ten times or more. The chain combines TRBV7-8 with TRBJ2-3, with D perhaps TRBD2 (6 bases). The CDR3 runs 17 residues. The V end lost 1 base, the J end lost 5 bases, and 19 bases lay between the germline ends. CDR1 is SGHVS, CDR2 FQNEAQ, per germline. The CDR3, as DNA: TGTGCCAGCAGCTTAGTGCCGGGGGTAGTCTTCAAAGATACGCAGTATTTT. This codes for CASSLVPGVVFKDTQYF.

This clonotype was counted a few times. The chain carries TRBV2 and TRBJ2-5; the D gene is possibly TRBD2 (5 bases). Germline V lookup: CDR1 SNHLY, CDR2 FYNNEI. The CDR3 loop spans 14 amino acids. V shed 6 bases and J shed 5 bases, with 16 bases lying between them. The CDR3 loop reads CASRVSWSGETQYF. CDR3 in DNA: TGTGCCAGCAGGGTGTCCTGGTCGGGGGAGACCCAGTACTTC.

This clonotype was detected a few times. The V call is TRBV4-2, the J call TRBJ2-1; the D is unclear. V was clipped by 2 bases and J by 3 bases, with 14 bases between them. CDR1 LGHNA and CDR2 YNFKEQ come from the germline V gene. This CDR3 region has 16 residues. The CDR3 region is CASSQNPEPRYNEQFF. For the CDR3, the DNA is TGTGCCAGCAGCCAAAACCCTGAGCCCCGCTACAATGAGCAGTTCTTC.

This clonotype was detected many times. The chain combines TRBV6-1 with TRBJ1-6; a weak D match, TRBD1 (6 bases). Germline loops: CDR1 MNHNS, CDR2 SASEGT. Trimming took 6 bases from V and 3 from J, leaving 12 bases between them. The CDR3 spans 15 residues. CDR3 nucleotides: TGTGCCAGCAGCCCCGGACAGAACTATAATTCACCCCTCCACTTT. Protein sequence: CASSPGQNYNSPLHF.

This chain connects TRBV7-9 to TRBJ2-5; D not certain. The CDR3 has 11 residues. The V gene lost 4 bases and the J gene lost 9 bases, with 9 bases spanning the gap. The germline CDR1 and CDR2 sequences are SEHNR and FQNEAQ (reference sequence). The CDR3 sequence: CASSSNGPQYF. In DNA form, the CDR3 reads TGTGCCAGCAGCTCGAACGGGCCCCAGTACTTC.

This clonotype was counted between two and nine times. CDR3 sequence (DNA): TGCAGCGCCCGACAGGGACTGAACACTGAAGCTTTCTTT. Amino acids: CSARQGLNTEAFF. V is TRBV29-1 and J is TRBJ1-1; TRBD1 agrees at 7 bases. Germline CDR1 is SQVTM and CDR2 is ANQGSEA. The CDR3 length is 13 residues. The J segment lost 0 bases and the V segment lost 7 bases, leaving 5 bases of the junction unmatched. The whole variable domain, remainder taken from reference TRBV29-1 and TRBJ1-1, is SAVISQKPSRDICQRGTSLTIQCQVDSQVTMMFWYRQQPGQSLTLIATANQGSEATYESGFVIDKFPISRPNLTFSTLTVSNMSPEDSSIYLCSARQGLNTEAFFGQGTRLTVV.